This TCR beta chain was recovered during a study of T cell responses to AZD1222 COVID-19 vaccine. As for the study in general: Second-dose recipients at about 4 or about 12 weeks were treated as one pooled group. Study-level findings and limits: Donors, mostly white British, included more females; clonal diversity was possibly underestimated. A rise in Spike-specific TCR breadth and depth followed two AZD1222 doses.

CDR3 length: 15 amino acids. The ends were cut back, 5 bases at V and 0 bases at J, with 12 bases in the middle. The germline V gene encodes CDR1 SGHDT and CDR2 YYEEEE. As concerns this clone: No antigen is known for it.

Clones were sequenced by immunoSEQ multiplex PCR, and TCRdb holds only the in-frame ones, with some missing. The sample holds roughly 100,000 clones, approximately 90% seen once. This receptor was identified in an adult in good health. The sample in question was peripheral blood, obtained on day 0 of AZD1222 vaccination. The J gene is TRBJ1-5, the V gene TRBV5-6, with D perhaps TRBD1 (5 bases). CDR3 sequence: CASSTGYDSNQPQHF. DNA for the CDR3: TGTGCCAGCAGTACAGGATACGATAGCAATCAGCCCCAGCATTTT.